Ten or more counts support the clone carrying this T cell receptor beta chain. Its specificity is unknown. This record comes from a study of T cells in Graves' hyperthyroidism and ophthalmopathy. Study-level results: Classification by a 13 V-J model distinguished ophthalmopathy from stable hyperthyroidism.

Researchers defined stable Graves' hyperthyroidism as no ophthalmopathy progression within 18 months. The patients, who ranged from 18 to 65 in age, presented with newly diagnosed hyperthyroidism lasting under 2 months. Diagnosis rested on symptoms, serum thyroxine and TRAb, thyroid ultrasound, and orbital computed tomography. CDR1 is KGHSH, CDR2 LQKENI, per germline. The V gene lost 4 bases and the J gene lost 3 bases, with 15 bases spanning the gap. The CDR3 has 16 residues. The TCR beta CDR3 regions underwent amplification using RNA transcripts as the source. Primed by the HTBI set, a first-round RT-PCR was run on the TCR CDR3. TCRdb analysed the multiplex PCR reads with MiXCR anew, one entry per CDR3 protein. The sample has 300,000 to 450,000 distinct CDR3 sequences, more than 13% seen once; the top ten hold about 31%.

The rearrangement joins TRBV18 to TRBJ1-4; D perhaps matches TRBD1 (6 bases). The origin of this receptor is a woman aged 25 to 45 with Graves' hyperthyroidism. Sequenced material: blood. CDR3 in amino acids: CASSRPRTDANEKLFF. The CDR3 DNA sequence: TGTGCCAGCTCACGCCCACGGACAGACGCTAATGAAAAACTGTTTTTT.